The next 9 T cell receptor beta chains were all read from a single sample in a study of cytomegalovirus exposure and HLA in healthy donors (dated by TCRdb to about 2017). Library prep was done by the immunoSEQ multiplex PCR assay. For the multiplex PCR, a mixture combining 60 forward primers for TCR Vbeta segments and 13 reverse primers for TCR Jbeta segments was used. The clones in this table, taken by TCRdb from immuneACCESS, are in-frame only. Not every clone is retained; where verified, under half of the shortfall comes from an unresolved V gene, and the cause of the rest is unknown. Counted in this sample were 140,000 or so clones; roughly 80% of them appeared once. The leading ten clones occupy less than 3% of the sample. Sample: PBMCs. The receptor set was obtained from a young woman in good health and CMV-seronegative.

This chain uses TRBV19 with TRBJ2-2; maybe TRBD2 (5 bases). The CDR3 is 14 amino acids. Germline assignment: CDR1 LNHDA and CDR2 SQIVND (reference sequence). The V end lost 5 bases, the J end lost 4 bases, and 11 bases lay between the germline ends. The CDR3 DNA sequence: TGTGCCAGTAGTGTCCGGACTGCCACCGGGGAGCTGTTTTTT. Translating gives CASSVRTATGELFF.

J is TRBJ2-2 and V is TRBV5-1; TRBD2 aligns across 16 bases. V was clipped by 4 bases and J by 4 bases; unmatched bases: 4. CDR1 and CDR2 (germline): SGHRS, YFSETQ. The CDR3 is 17 residues long. CDR3 in DNA: TGCGCCAGCAGCCCGGGACTAGCGGGGGGGCCCACCGGGGAGCTGTTTTTT. Translation gives CASSPGLAGGPTGELFF.

This clone was counted a few times. The V call is TRBV4-1, the J call TRBJ2-2; 7 bases align to TRBD1. Germline V CDR1 and CDR2: MGHRA, YSYEKL. After removal of 6 bases from V and 0 bases from J, the junction contained 7 bases not matched to a gene. CDR3 length equals 16 residues. The CDR3 loop is CASRPPGQSNTGELFF. CDR3 sequence (DNA): TGCGCCAGCAGACCTCCGGGACAGTCGAACACCGGGGAGCTGTTTTTT.

The chain employs TRBV19 and TRBJ1-1, with a weak D call TRBD1 (5 bases). V lost 6 bases, J lost 6 bases, and 17 bases lay in between. Germline loops: CDR1 LNHDA, CDR2 SQIVND (reference sequence). This CDR3 comprises 14 residues. For the CDR3, the DNA is TGTGCCAGTAGATTGGGCGGGGCTTTGGCTGAAGCTTTCTTT. It is translated as CASRLGGALAEAFF.

About this clone itself: One end of the junction fails to match germline, which may point to a read error. As DNA, the CDR3 is TGTGCCAGCAGCTCTAGGGGTACAGGGGGGGGGTTGGTGAACTTC. It encodes CASSSRGTGGGLVNF. The rearrangement links TRBV7-2 to TRBJ2-7; D perhaps matches TRBD1 (8 bases). Per the germline V gene, CDR1 is SGHTA and CDR2 is FQGNSA. This CDR3 comprises 15 residues.

The CDR3 is CASSERQEDEQFF. In nucleotides, the CDR3 is TGCGCCAGCAGTGAGAGACAGGAGGATGAGCAGTTCTTC. The rearrangement links TRBV10-1 to TRBJ2-1, with a weak D call TRBD1 (6 bases). The CDR3 extends over 13 amino acids. The V end lost 2 bases, the J end lost 8 bases, and 10 bases lay between the germline ends. CDR1 WNHNN and CDR2 SYGVQD come from the germline V gene (reference sequence).

V usage is TRBV5-1 and J usage is TRBJ2-5, with 10 bases identical to TRBD2. The CDR3 runs to 16 residues. Germline V lookup: CDR1 SGHRS, CDR2 YFSETQ. The ends lost 0 bases at V and 5 bases at J; junction bases unmatched: 7. DNA of the CDR3: TGCGCCAGCAGCTTGGGGTTAGCGGGGGGATCGGAGACCCAGTACTTC. Protein sequence: CASSLGLAGGSETQYF. Based on the CDR3 plus reference TRBV5-1 and TRBJ2-5, the full variable domain is KAGVTQTPRYLIKTRGQQVTLSCSPISGHRSVSWYQQTPGQGLQFLFEYFSETQRNKGNFPGRFSGRQFSNSRSEMNVSTLELGDSALYLCASSLGLAGGSETQYFGPGTRLLVL.

V gene TRBV28 combines with J gene TRBJ2-7; 9 bases match TRBD2. The germline CDR1 and CDR2 sequences are MDHEN and SYDVKM. Losses at the gene ends were 5 bases for V and 4 bases for J; bases not matched to a gene: 6. The CDR3 has 14 residues. The CDR3 nucleotides read TGTGCCAGCAGTGCGCCGGGACTAGCATACGAGCAGTACTTC. This codes for CASSAPGLAYEQYF.

V gene TRBV11-2 combines with J gene TRBJ2-5; the match to TRBD2 covers 8 bases. The closer fit of TRBJ2-7 to the DNA end suggests the J call may be wrong. The CDR3 runs 15 residues. Germline CDR1 SGHAT, CDR2 FQNNGV. The CDR3 bases are TGTGCCAGCAGCAGCGGGAGAGGACACATCTACGAGCAGTACTTC. Amino acids: CASSSGRGHIYEQYF.